The subject of this entry is one TCR beta chain. Its target is unknown. These data originate in a study of glioma-infiltrating T cells. The iRepertoire nested amplicon-rescue multiplex PCR amplified TCR alpha and beta CDR3s from RNA. TCRdb reprocessed the multiplex PCR reads via MiXCR and lists one record per CDR3 protein. The table shows fewer than 250,000 distinct CDR3 sequences, with approximately 30% occurring only once. V lost 5 bases, J lost 10 bases, and 13 bases stayed unmatched. Looked up from germline, CDR1 is DFQATT and CDR2 is SNEGSKA (reference sequence). The CDR3 spans 15 residues. Whole-study findings and limits: Very few CDR3 sequences were shared between tissue and blood. Above-expected tissue-blood divergence occurred in all gliomas, most in low-grade ones.

This sequence joins TRBV20-1 and TRBJ2-3; TRBD2 agrees at 12 bases. The specimen was glioma tissue, nonneoplastic brain tissue, or PBMCs (not recorded which). The source is a human donor with low-grade glioma or glioblastoma, undergoing nonglioma brain surgery, or in good health (not recorded which). The CDR3 DNA is TGCAGTGCTCCCTTTCTAGCGGGAGGGCCGTGGGCGCAGTATTTT. Residues: CSAPFLAGGPWAQYF.